The entry below gives a single T cell receptor beta chain sequence along with its context. The data were obtained in a study of blood T cell repertoires in COVID-19. Whole-study context: Material from acute and convalescent COVID-19 was sourced from the United States, Italy and Spain. T cells, B-cell-depleted T cells, or PBMCs provided the cDNA or gDNA that served as material.

In the original processing: Amplification from reference gene primers served as the basis for estimated nucleated cell counts. This table comes from immunoSEQ multiplex PCR, and its TCRdb copy is limited to in-frame clones, with some not included. V and J calls plus clone size are reproduced from that table; the DNA served to infer D and trimming. Of 180,000 or so clones in the sample, 60% to 85% were seen once. The V gene end was trimmed by 4 bases and the J gene end by 8 bases; junction bases not matched to a gene: 8. The germline gives CDR1 SGHNT, CDR2 YYREEE (reference sequence). The CDR3 loop spans 14 amino acids.

The chain combines TRBV5-4 with TRBJ1-2; 10 bases match TRBD1. The sequencing input was peripheral blood. This TCR was sampled from a woman between 45 and 60 years old with active or convalescent COVID-19. The CDR3 is CASSEQTGGGGYTF. In DNA form, the CDR3 reads TGTGCCAGCAGCGAACAGACAGGGGGCGGCGGCTACACCTTC. Together with reference TRBV5-4 and TRBJ1-2, the CDR3 gives the full variable domain: ETGVTQSPTHLIKTRGQQVTLRCSSQSGHNTVSWYQQALGQGPQFIFQYYREEENGRGNFPPRFSGLQFPNYSSELNVNALELDDSALYLCASSEQTGGGGYTFGSGTRLTVV.